These T cell receptor beta chains were read from a single sample in a study of T cells in Graves' hyperthyroidism and ophthalmopathy. MiXCR, applied by TCRdb to the multiplex PCR reads, yields one record per CDR3 protein. The sample lists 50,000 to 55,000 distinct CDR3 sequences; 48% were seen once. The sequencing input was blood. All receptors come from a woman aged 45 to 65 with Graves' ophthalmopathy. Both conserved end residues are part of each CDR3. The D gene is left open where the match is weak. A row's size may be missing; if present it is once, few, many or a size class.

size,J,D,V,CDR3,DNA
once,TRBJ1-4,NA,TRBV7-9,CAWSVERANEKLFF,TGTGCCTGGAGTGTAGAGCGGGCTAATGAAAAACTGTTTTTT
many,TRBJ2-7,TRBD2,TRBV5-1,CASSSTSGSYEQYF,TGCGCCAGCAGCTCGACTAGCGGGTCCTACGAGCAGTACTTC
many,TRBJ2-3,NA,TRBV2,CASSLVEWVAAATQYF,TGTGCCAGCAGTCTGGTTGAGTGGGTTGCCGCAGCTACGCAGTATTTT
once,TRBJ2-5,TRBD2,TRBV5-1,CASTRTSGGAETQYF,TGCGCCAGCACCCGGACTAGCGGGGGGGCAGAGACCCAGTACTTC
many,TRBJ2-2,TRBD2,TRBV5-4,CASSLAAGGGRYIGELFF,TGTGCCAGCAGCTTGGCCGCTGGTGGCGGGAGGTACATCGGGGAGCTGTTTTTT
few,TRBJ1-6,NA,TRBV15,CATSREAREQPLHF,TGTGCCACCAGCAGAGAGGCACGGGAGCAACCCCTCCACTTT
many,TRBJ2-5,NA,TRBV9,CASSVAGLRETQYF,TGTGCCAGCAGCGTAGCGGGGCTTAGGGAGACCCAGTACTTC
NA,TRBJ2-2,NA,TRBV10-1,CASRGTHDSTGELFF,TGCGCCAGCCGAGGGACCCACGATTCCACCGGGGAGCTGTTTTTT
many,TRBJ2-1,TRBD1,TRBV5-1,CASSLTGGVYNEQFF,TGCGCCAGCAGCTTGACAGGGGGCGTTTACAATGAGCAGTTCTTC
NA,TRBJ2-3,TRBD2,TRBV9,CASSVTSGSVNTDTQYF,TGTGCCAGCAGCGTGACTAGCGGGAGTGTAAACACAGATACGCAGTATTTT
NA,TRBJ2-3,TRBD2,TRBV20-1,CSASPLADNEQYF,TGCAGTGCTAGCCCACTAGCGGACAATGAGCAGTATTTT
many,TRBJ2-5,TRBD1,TRBV7-8,CAVPGQGRGPGQETQYF,TGTGCCGTTCCGGGACAGGGGAGGGGTCCAGGACAAGAGACCCAGTACTTC
few,TRBJ2-7,TRBD1,TRBV20-1,CSAFPGQGTDEQYF,TGCAGTGCCTTTCCCGGACAGGGAACCGACGAGCAGTACTTC
NA,TRBJ2-3,NA,TRBV15,CATKLGGTTDTLYF,TGTGCCACCAAATTAGGCGGAACCACCGATACGCTGTATTTT
many,TRBJ2-3,NA,TRBV3-1,CASSWGSTDTQYF,TGTGCCAGCAGTTGGGGGAGCACAGATACGCAGTATTTT
NA,TRBJ2-5,TRBD2,TRBV18,CASPPPTSGQETQYF,TGTGCTAGCCCACCGCCGACTAGCGGGCAAGAGACCCAGTACTTC
many,TRBJ1-4,NA,TRBV6-1,CASSPVTANEKLFF,TGTGCCAGCAGCCCGGTAACCGCTAATGAAAAACTGTTTTTT
NA,TRBJ2-1,NA,TRBV7-9,CASSQGRQRYSIPEQFF,TGCGCCAGCAGCCAAGGGAGACAGAGATATTCAATTCCAGAGCAGTTCTTC
many,TRBJ1-5,NA,TRBV20-1,CSARSTANQPQHF,TGCAGTGCTAGATCCACGGCAAATCAGCCCCAGCATTTT
many,TRBJ2-7,NA,TRBV5-1,CASSLQDSPYEQYF,TGCGCCAGCAGCTTACAGGACAGCCCCTACGAGCAGTACTTC
NA,TRBJ2-5,TRBD1,TRBV7-2,CASSLTGGLDTQYF,TGTGCCAGCAGCTTGACAGGGGGCCTGGACACCCAGTACTTC
NA,TRBJ2-7,NA,TRBV15,CATSPWTVDEQYF,TGTGCCACCAGCCCCTGGACAGTGGACGAGCAGTACTTC
many,TRBJ1-2,TRBD1,TRBV5-6,CASGRTGEGGGYTF,TGTGCCAGCGGAAGGACAGGGGAGGGGGGTGGCTACACCTTC
many,TRBJ2-5,NA,TRBV11-2,CASSLLQGAKTQYF,TGTGCCAGCAGCTTATTGCAGGGTGCGAAGACCCAGTACTTC
NA,TRBJ2-7,NA,TRBV10-1,CASSGGAPPCSYEQYF,TGCGCCAGCAGCGGGGGTGCACCTCCGTGCTCCTACGAGCAGTACTTC